This paragraph reports one T cell receptor (beta chain). It has no known antigen specificity. Qualities for individual bases were not recorded, and no much larger clone is one base off. Explained via the paper, the time point label denotes: persistent/refractory GD, antithyroid drugs over 5 years with positive TRAb. For both TCR sequencing and RNA sequencing, RNA was extracted from PBMCs using TRIzol. Graves' disease was diagnosed according to American Thyroid Association guidelines. Recruitment of patients was carried out at an endocrinology department in Xi'an, China. Each patient gave 9 to 10 milliliters of peripheral blood, collected in an EDTA anticoagulant tube. Ficoll Paque Plus density gradient separation was used to isolate PBMCs, and no further T cell sorting was done. RNA quality was checked with an Agilent 2100 Bioanalyzer and agarose gel, and concentration with a NanoDrop 2000. These data are taken from a study of regulatory T cells in long-lasting Graves disease (dated by TCRdb to about 2021). General notes on the study: To count as having persistent Graves' disease, a patient had to have received antithyroid drug treatment for over 5 years with TSH receptor autoantibodies remaining persistently positive. Persistent Graves' disease patients in the clinical cohort had taken antithyroid drugs for roughly ten years on average. The study took place in China and was registered as a clinical trial. A total of about 33 samples underwent TCR sequencing, from about 13 patients with persistent Graves' disease and around 20 patients with newly diagnosed Graves' disease. Peripheral blood TCR sequencing and RNA sequencing compared persistent Graves' disease patients with newly diagnosed Graves' disease patients. On the study overall, not on this receptor specifically: Preferential use of TRBV28, TRBJ1-2 and TRBJ2-5 was observed in persistent disease, whereas TRBV20-1 and TRBJ2-1 were favored in newly diagnosed disease. The small sample size was acknowledged by the authors as a limitation that may reduce accuracy. More public clonotypes were shared among persistent patients (roughly 3,000) than among newly diagnosed patients (966). Persistent Graves' disease patients showed lower TCR Shannon entropy and fewer highly expanded clones than newly diagnosed patients, suggesting clonal expansion. Sequencing and analysis were limited to the TCR beta chain. Because the primary lesion, thyroid tissue, could not be accessed, the study looked at peripheral blood alone.

The library came from multiplex PCR. The reads were generated on an Illumina HiSeq 4000. iRepertoire HTBI primers and Arm-PCR amplification of CDR3 regions were used to construct TCR beta libraries. Before sequencing, the PCR products underwent gel purification. As for how the authors treated the data: Gene usage analysis of CDR3 amino acid clonotypes used the approximately 62 TRBV and some 15 TRBJ segments found across samples. COPE and FqMerger were used to merge filtered high-quality paired reads into contigs. BLAST was used to align contigs to IMGT TRBV, TRBD and TRBJ reference genes, with CDR3 defined following IMGT. Any clonotype with a frequency above 0.1% was classified as a highly expanded clone. Repertoire diversity was measured by Shannon entropy, and V-J evenness by the Gini coefficient. Clonotypes shared by more than one individual were considered public. Using fastp trimming at Q25 and MiXCR clonotype assembly, TCRdb reanalyzed the public sequencing data and kept in-frame beta chains. Each CDR3 protein gets just one entry, which takes the most common genes and DNA from the rows behind it. TCRdb assigned the V and J calls; the authors' analysis was not used. The sample includes about 420,000 distinct CDR3 sequences, with around 22% observed a single time. The ten most abundant clones make up about a quarter of the sample.

V sheds 2 bases and J sheds 5 bases, leaving 16 bases between their ends. The CDR3 goes from the cysteine to the phenylalanine over 16 residues. Only the CDR3 DNA stays, 48 bases, in frame from base 1. The CDR1 and CDR2 encoded by the germline V gene are MNHEY and SVGEGT. The TCR was taken from a female donor with Graves disease. The sequencing used peripheral blood mononuclear cells (PBMCs), collected when the disease was refractory, from a patient treated with antithyroid drugs. The chain employs TRBV6-2 or TRBV6-3 and TRBJ1-3; the D segment cannot be called with confidence. The nucleotides are TGTGCCAGCAGTTACCCCGAGGCTGGTTACCGAAACACCATATATTTT. This yields the protein CASSYPEAGYRNTIYF.